This T cell receptor (beta chain) was captured by sequencing in a study of T cells in Graves' hyperthyroidism and ophthalmopathy (dated by TCRdb to the late 2010s). Background on the whole study: Peripheral blood was collected at initial diagnosis, before any treatment. To identify distinguishing TCR V-J signatures, a discovery cohort of about 95 patients was used, comprising 43 with Graves' ophthalmopathy and 57 with stable Graves' hyperthyroidism. An independent validation cohort of 18 to 20 hyperthyroidism patients and 17 patients who later progressed to ophthalmopathy tested prospective prediction of ophthalmopathy. The 90 or so discovery patients were randomly split 7:3 into training and test sets. Thyroid tissue and blood T-cell repertoires from about six Graves' hyperthyroidism patients were also compared in the study. Following sampling, methimazole starting at 30 mg daily was given to hyperthyroidism patients, and high-dose intravenous methylprednisolone was given to ophthalmopathy patients. According to the paper, TCR Vbeta CDR3 sequencing was carried out on roughly 130 peripheral blood samples, which came from 40 to 45 ophthalmopathy, 80 or so hyperthyroidism and approximately 17 progressor patients. General findings and caveats noted by the study authors: In validation, progression to ophthalmopathy was predicted by the model with roughly 69% sensitivity and 72% to 85% specificity, a median of about 6.8 months before onset. Ophthalmopathy was separated from stable hyperthyroidism by a 13 V-J signature model, with approximately 86% sensitivity and 81% to 83% specificity obtained in cross-validation and 80%/75% obtained in testing. Most expanded thyroid clonotypes (frequency above 0.001) were also detected in blood, suggesting blood repertoires may reflect thyroid immune responses. Sample size was not statistically predetermined, and blinding of investigators to group allocation was not performed.

Hyperthyroidism patients were newly diagnosed, had a disease duration of under 2 months, and were aged 18 to 65 years. Any patient with an uncontrolled infection, another autoimmune disease, pregnancy or lactation was excluded. Diagnoses relied on clinical symptoms, serum thyroxine and TRAb, thyroid ultrasound and orbital computed tomography. Blood from progressor patients was collected at the time of first diagnosis with hyperthyroidism, before any ophthalmopathy symptoms had appeared. Ficoll-Paque density gradient centrifugation was used to isolate PBMCs from approximately 10 ml of fresh peripheral blood. Progressor patients were first diagnosed with Graves' hyperthyroidism and then developed ophthalmopathy during follow-up. Total RNA was extracted with Trizol reagent, and quality was checked on an Agilent 2100 Bioanalyzer. The TCR beta CDR3 regions were amplified from the RNA transcripts. For the first round of RT-PCR on the TCR CDR3, the HTBI primer set was used together with the Qiagen OneStep RT-PCR kit. The libraries were constructed in a second round of multiplex PCR and then size-selected and purified. Libraries were sequenced paired-end with 100 bp reads on an Illumina HiSeq2000. Concerning the study's data processing: SOAPnuke was used to process the raw data, with reads discarded if the reads contained adapters or uncalled bases, had a mean Phred below 15, or lacked an exact constant-primer or identifier match. COPE v1.2.5 was used to merge the high-quality paired reads, and each unique nucleotide sequence was defined as a clonotype. Clonotypes were aligned to IMGT TRBV, TRBD and TRBJ reference segments using MiTCR v1.1. Analysis was restricted to V-J combinations with a frequency above 0.0001, which covered 99.2% of repertoires. The TCS score was defined as the ratio of F50 (clonal expansion) to E x V (chaos), calculated using BLOSUM62-based TCRdist between CDR3 peptides within each V-J. Welch's t-statistics and random forest reduced 500 to 650 V-J features to 10 to 15, which were used in a naive Bayes classifier (R e1071). In-frame beta chains were kept once TCRdb had trimmed the public reads at Q25 with fastp and called clones with MiXCR. Rows merge per CDR3 protein into single entries with the most common DNA and genes. What appears here as the V and J calls and clone size reflects TCRdb's work, not the paper's. The sample records fewer than 400,000 distinct CDR3 sequences, more than 15% of which are singletons. The ten largest clones add up to 25% to 35% of the sample.

In the case of this clonotype: Its antigen target is currently unknown. Nothing much larger sits one base from this clone, and base qualities are not available.

Relative to germline, V is missing 1 base and J is missing 4 bases, with 13 bases of the junction outside any gene match. From the germline V gene, CDR1 is SQVTM and CDR2 is ANQGSEA. The CDR3, cysteine through phenylalanine, is 17 amino acids long. CDR3 DNA is the only sequence kept; it has 51 bases, read in frame from the first base. This receptor chain uses TRBV29-1 and TRBJ1-5, with 7 bases in between that match TRBD1. This receptor was taken from a woman in her late teens or twenties with Graves' hyperthyroidism that later progressed to Graves' ophthalmopathy. Sequencing was performed on blood. The CDR3 sequence is CSVEATDRESPNQPQHF. Read as DNA, the sequence is TGCAGCGTTGAAGCCACCGACAGGGAGTCTCCAAATCAGCCCCAGCATTTT. Outside the CDR3, residues come from the reference TRBV29-1 and TRBJ1-5 proteins, so the full variable domain is: SAVISQKPSRDICQRGTSLTIQCQVDSQVTMMFWYRQQPGQSLTLIATANQGSEATYESGFVIDKFPISRPNLTFSTLTVSNMSPEDSSIYLCSVEATDRESPNQPQHFGDGTRLSIL.